This T cell receptor (beta chain) was recovered during a study of cytomegalovirus exposure and HLA in healthy donors. The PCR contained 60 Vbeta and 13 Jbeta primers. Profiled with immunoSEQ multiplex PCR; TCRdb holds only in-frame clones, not every one. Among approximately 120,000 clones listed, about 81% were seen once. Broader study findings: Being productive about 87% or about 30% of the time was typical of most TCR beta V segments in an earlier analysis. TCR beta sequences reportedly predicted most subjects' HLA-A and HLA-B alleles accurately.

This clone was recorded only once. Its antigen is as yet unknown. This TCR came from a woman aged 25 to 39 in good health and CMV-seronegative. The sequenced material came from PBMCs.

CDR3 in amino acids: CSVETLPRANYGYTF. CDR3 bases: TGCAGCGTTGAAACTCTCCCGCGGGCTAACTATGGCTACACCTTC. The chain employs TRBV29-1 and TRBJ1-2, with D unclear. CDR1 and CDR2 (germline): SQVTM, ANQGSEA. Trimming took 2 bases from V and 0 from J, leaving 13 bases between them. This CDR3 region has 15 residues.